This TCR beta chain was captured in a study of blood T cell repertoires in COVID-19. V shed 4 bases, J shed 2 bases, and the junction held 1 base outside the gene matches. The CDR3 length is 14 residues. The germline CDR1 and CDR2 sequences are LGHDT and YNNKEL (reference sequence). Source study methods: Amplifying reference gene primers gave estimates of nucleated cell counts. TCRdb keeps only in-frame clones here, not all; method: immunoSEQ multiplex PCR. Clone size and V and J calls were adopted from that table, with D and trimming inferred from the DNA. The sample contains 100,000 to 150,000 clones, approximately 86% of which appear only once. Study members were between about 18 and 95 years old and lived in around 24 US regions.

This clonotype was obtained from a woman aged 50 to 60 who had recovered from COVID-19. V usage is TRBV3-1 (or the pseudogene TRBV3-2) and J usage is TRBJ2-7, with 11 bases aligning to TRBD2. Sequencing used PBMCs or T cells enriched from blood (not recorded which). CDR3 coding DNA: TGTGCCAGCAGCCGACTAGCGGGGCCCTACGAGCAGTACTTC. Translating gives CASSRLAGPYEQYF.